These T cell receptor beta chains were read from a single sample in a study of blood T cell repertoires in COVID-19. Produced via immunoSEQ multiplex PCR; TCRdb's table is partial and in-frame only. Here the sample spans about 270,000 clones, 70% to 85% being singletons. Sequences were obtained from peripheral blood. The receptors here all came from a human donor with COVID-19, enrolled during active disease. The donor label of this sample is uncertain. CDR3s include the opening cysteine and the closing phenylalanine or tryptophan. A D gene is named only where the DNA matches it firmly. The listing skips clone size in some rows; elsewhere it reads once, few, many or a size class.

D | size | J | V | DNA | CDR3
TRBD2 | . | TRBJ2-5 | TRBV3-1/TRBV3-2 | TGTGCCAGCACGTCACATGCTAGCGGACTAGAGACCCAGTACTTC | CASTSHASGLETQYF
. | . | TRBJ1-6 | TRBV11-2 | TGTGCCAGCAGCTCAAGCCCGAATTCACCCCTCCACTTT | CASSSSPNSPLHF
TRBD1 | . | TRBJ1-1 | TRBV2 | TGTGCCAGCAGGAGGGGGACAGTCAACACTGAAGCTTTCTTT | CASRRGTVNTEAFF
TRBD1 | once | TRBJ1-5 | TRBV11-3 | TGTGCCAGCAGCCAGTCAGGGGGTCGGGATCAGCCCCAGCATTTT | CASSQSGGRDQPQHF
TRBD2 | . | TRBJ2-3 | TRBV6-6 | TGTGCCAGCAGCCGGGGACTAGCGGGAGTGGATACGCAGTATTTT | CASSRGLAGVDTQYF
TRBD2 | . | TRBJ2-7 | TRBV5-5 | TGTGCCAGCAGCTTGGCGGGAGGCTCCTACGAGCAGTACTTC | CASSLAGGSYEQYF
. | . | TRBJ1-1 | TRBV5-1 | TGCGCCAGCAGCTTGGGCCCTCGAGGTGCAAACACTGAAGCTTTCTTT | CASSLGPRGANTEAFF
TRBD2 | . | TRBJ2-7 | TRBV6-5 | TGTGCCAGCAAGGTAGCGGGAGGGGGGCGGCAGTACTTC | CASKVAGGGRQYF
TRBD1 | . | TRBJ1-1 | TRBV30 | TGTGCCTGGAGCAGGACAGGGGGCACTGAAGCTTTCTTT | CAWSRTGGTEAFF
. | . | TRBJ2-7 | TRBV3-1/TRBV3-2 | TGTGCCAGCAGCCTTCTGGGGGGGGCCGAGCAGTACTTC | CASSLLGGAEQYF